The rows below give T cell receptor beta chains drawn from one sample of a study of blood T cell repertoires in COVID-19. The protocol was immunoSEQ multiplex PCR, while the TCRdb copy is restricted to in-frame clones and leaves out a portion. The sample has approximately 220,000 clones; around 82% are singletons. The sequencing sample was made of peripheral blood. The receptors shown here come from a woman aged 45-65 years with acute or convalescent COVID-19. Each CDR3 is given with its conserved first and last residue. A D gene is named only where the DNA matches it firmly. The size entry is marked missing in some rows and otherwise reads once, few, many or a size class.

abundance | d_gene | j_gene | v_gene | CDR3nt | CDR3aa
once | - | TRBJ2-7 | TRBV5-4 | TGTGCCAGCAGCTTAGGAGTTTACGAGCAGTACTTC | CASSLGVYEQYF
- | TRBD1 | TRBJ1-5 | TRBV19 | TGTGCCAGTAGTATAGAGGACAGGGGCCAGCCCCAGCATTTT | CASSIEDRGQPQHF
- | - | TRBJ2-1 | TRBV11-2 | TGTGCCAGCAGCTCGGGTTACAATGAGCAGTTCTTC | CASSSGYNEQFF
- | TRBD1 | TRBJ1-5 | TRBV19 | TGTGCCAGTAGTATAAAATCCTCAGGGGGTCAGCCCCAGCATTTT | CASSIKSSGGQPQHF
- | - | TRBJ2-5 | TRBV7-9 | TGTGCCAGCAGCATACTAGGGGGAGTTGGAGAGACCCAGTACTTC | CASSILGGVGETQYF
- | - | TRBJ2-6 | TRBV11-2 | TGTGCCAGCAACCTAGGGAGCTCTGGGGCCAACGTCCTGACTTTC | CASNLGSSGANVLTF
- | TRBD1 | TRBJ1-5 | TRBV28 | TGTGCCAGCAGTCCGGCAGGGGGAAACAATCAGCCCCAGCATTTT | CASSPAGGNNQPQHF
- | - | TRBJ2-7 | TRBV5-1 | TGCGCCAGCAGCCCCGCCGGGACACGGGGCTACGAGCAGTACTTC | CASSPAGTRGYEQYF
once | - | TRBJ1-4 | TRBV30 | TGTGCCTGGAGCGTTGGCATTTTGGACTCTAATGAAAAACTGTTTTTT | CAWSVGILDSNEKLFF
- | - | TRBJ2-5 | TRBV28 | TGTGCCAGCAGTTTTTTTGCAGTGCAAGAGACCCAGTACTTC | CASSFFAVQETQYF
- | TRBD2 | TRBJ2-1 | TRBV4-2 | TGTGCCAGCAGCCCCTCCGGGACTAGCGTCAATGAGCAGTTCTTC | CASSPSGTSVNEQFF
- | TRBD1 | TRBJ1-1 | TRBV18 | TGTGCCAGCTCACACCGGGACAGGGGCGCTGAAGCTTTCTTT | CASSHRDRGAEAFF
once | - | TRBJ1-2 | TRBV6-1 | TGTGCCAGCAGTGCGGGAGAGAGCTATGGCTACACCTTC | CASSAGESYGYTF
- | TRBD1 | TRBJ1-3 | TRBV5-6 | TGTGCCAGCAGCTCTTGGACAGGGGGTTTCCCGAACACCATATATTTT | CASSSWTGGFPNTIYF
- | - | TRBJ2-7 | TRBV5-1 | TGCGCCAGCAGCTTGGCCCTTGTCCCCCTTCCCTCTCAGCAGTACTTC | CASSLALVPLPSQQYF
- | - | TRBJ2-2 | TRBV7-9 | TGTGCCAGCAGCTCACGCCTTAGCGGATCCCCAACCGGGGAGCTGTTTTTT | CASSSRLSGSPTGELFF
- | TRBD2 | TRBJ2-3 | TRBV5-1 | TGCGCCAGCAGAACGGGAGCGGGAGGGCCGGATACGCAGTATTTT | CASRTGAGGPDTQYF
- | TRBD1 | TRBJ1-1 | TRBV6-5 | TGTGCCAGCAGTACGACAGGGCGCACTGAAGCTTTCTTT | CASSTTGRTEAFF
- | - | TRBJ1-2 | TRBV28 | TGTGCCAGCAGTTTCAGGGAGGATGGCTACACCTTC | CASSFREDGYTF
- | - | TRBJ1-5 | TRBV28 | TGTGCCAGCAGTCCCGGGGGTTCGGGTCAGCCCCAGCATTTT | CASSPGGSGQPQHF
- | - | TRBJ2-3 | TRBV3-1/TRBV3-2 | TGTGCCAGCAGCGAAGCCCCAGGGCGGACAGATACGCAGTATTTT | CASSEAPGRTDTQYF
once | - | TRBJ1-6 | TRBV7-2 | TGTGCCAGCAGCTTGCCGGGCGGGTCACCCCTCCACTTT | CASSLPGGSPLHF
few | - | TRBJ1-5 | TRBV6-5 | TGTGCCAGCAGTTACAGGGGCGGACAGCCCCAGCATTTT | CASSYRGGQPQHF
- | TRBD2 | TRBJ2-3 | TRBV2 | TGTGCCAGCACTCCACCCCGTACGGGGAGGGCCGCAGGTACGCAGTATTTT | CASTPPRTGRAAGTQYF